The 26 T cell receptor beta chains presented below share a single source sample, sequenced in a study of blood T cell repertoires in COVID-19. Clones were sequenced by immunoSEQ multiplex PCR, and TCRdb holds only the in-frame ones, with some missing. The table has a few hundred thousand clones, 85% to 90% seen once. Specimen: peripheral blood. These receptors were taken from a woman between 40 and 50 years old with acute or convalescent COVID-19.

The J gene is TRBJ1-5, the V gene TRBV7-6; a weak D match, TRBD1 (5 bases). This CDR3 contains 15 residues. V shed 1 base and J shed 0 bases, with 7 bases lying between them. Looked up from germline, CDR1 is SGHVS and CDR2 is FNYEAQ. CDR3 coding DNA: TGTGCCAGCAGCTTAGGACAGTATAGCAATCAGCCCCAGCATTTT. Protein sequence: CASSLGQYSNQPQHF.

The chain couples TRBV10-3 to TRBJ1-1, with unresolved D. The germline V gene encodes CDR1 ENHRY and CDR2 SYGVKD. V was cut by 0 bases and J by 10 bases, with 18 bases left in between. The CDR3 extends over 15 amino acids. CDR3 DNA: TGTGCCATCAGTGAGTCGAACGTTGAGGGTCGGGGAGCTTTCTTT. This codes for CAISESNVEGRGAFF.

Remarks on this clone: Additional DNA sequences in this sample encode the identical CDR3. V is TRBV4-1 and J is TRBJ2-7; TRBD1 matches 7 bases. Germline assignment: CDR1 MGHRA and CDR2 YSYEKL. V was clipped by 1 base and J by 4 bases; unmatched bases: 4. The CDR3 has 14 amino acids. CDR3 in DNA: TGCGCCAGCAGCCAAGGACAGGGTGCTTACGAGCAGTACGTC. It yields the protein CASSQGQGAYEQYV.

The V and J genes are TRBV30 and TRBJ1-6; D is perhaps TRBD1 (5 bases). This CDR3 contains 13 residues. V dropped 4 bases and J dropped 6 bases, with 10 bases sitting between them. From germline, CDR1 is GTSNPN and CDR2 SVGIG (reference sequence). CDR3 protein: CAWNQGTNSPLHF. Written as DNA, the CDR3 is TGTGCCTGGAACCAGGGCACTAATTCACCCCTCCACTTT.

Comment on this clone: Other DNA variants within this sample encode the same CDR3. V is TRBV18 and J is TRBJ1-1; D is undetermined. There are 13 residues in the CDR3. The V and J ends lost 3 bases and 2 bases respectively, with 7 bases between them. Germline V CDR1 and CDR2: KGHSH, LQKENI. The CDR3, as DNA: TGTGCCAGCTCACCGAAACAAAACACTGAAGCTTTCTTT. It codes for CASSPKQNTEAFF. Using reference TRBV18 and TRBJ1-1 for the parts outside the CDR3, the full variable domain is NAGVMQNPRHLVRRRGQEARLRCSPMKGHSHVYWYRQLPEEGLKFMVYLQKENIIDESGMPKERFSAEFPKEGPSILRIQQVVRGDSAAYFCASSPKQNTEAFFGQGTRLTVV.

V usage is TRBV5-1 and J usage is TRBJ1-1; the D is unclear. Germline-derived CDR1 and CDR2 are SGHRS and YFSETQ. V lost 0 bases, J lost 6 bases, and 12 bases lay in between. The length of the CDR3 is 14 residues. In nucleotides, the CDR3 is TGCGCCAGCAGCTTGGGACAACTCTCGGCTGAAGCTTTCTTT. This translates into CASSLGQLSAEAFF.

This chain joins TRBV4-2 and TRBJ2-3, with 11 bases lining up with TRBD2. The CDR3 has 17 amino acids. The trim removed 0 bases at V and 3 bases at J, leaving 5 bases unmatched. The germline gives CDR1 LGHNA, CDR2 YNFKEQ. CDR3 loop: CASSQDPSGGTTDTQYF. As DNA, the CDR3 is TGTGCCAGCAGCCAAGATCCTAGCGGGGGGACTACAGATACGCAGTATTTT.

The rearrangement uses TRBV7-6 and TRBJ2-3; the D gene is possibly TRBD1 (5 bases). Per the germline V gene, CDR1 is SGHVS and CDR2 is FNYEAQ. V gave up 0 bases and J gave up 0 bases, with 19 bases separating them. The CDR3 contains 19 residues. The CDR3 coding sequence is TGTGCCAGCAGCTTAGCGCCCCCAGGGCCAATTACTAGCACAGATACGCAGTATTTT. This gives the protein CASSLAPPGPITSTDTQYF.

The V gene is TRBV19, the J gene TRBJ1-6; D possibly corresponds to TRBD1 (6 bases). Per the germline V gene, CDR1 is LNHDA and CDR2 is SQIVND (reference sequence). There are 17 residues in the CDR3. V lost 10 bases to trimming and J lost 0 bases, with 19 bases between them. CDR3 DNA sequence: TGTGCCACCACAGCGGGGCAGGGGAGCTCCTATAATTCACCCCTCCACTTT. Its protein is CATTAGQGSSYNSPLHF.

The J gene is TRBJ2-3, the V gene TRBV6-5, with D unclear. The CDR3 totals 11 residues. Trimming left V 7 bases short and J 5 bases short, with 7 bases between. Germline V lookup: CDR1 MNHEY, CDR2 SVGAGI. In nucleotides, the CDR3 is TGTGCCAGCAAGCGAGGAGATACGCAGTATTTT. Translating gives CASKRGDTQYF.

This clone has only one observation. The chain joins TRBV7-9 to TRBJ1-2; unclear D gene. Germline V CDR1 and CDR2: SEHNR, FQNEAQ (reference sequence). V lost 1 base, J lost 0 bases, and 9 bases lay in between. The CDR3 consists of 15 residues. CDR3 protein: CASSLGGSTNYGYTF. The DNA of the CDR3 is TGTGCCAGCAGCTTAGGAGGTTCGACTAACTATGGCTACACCTTC.

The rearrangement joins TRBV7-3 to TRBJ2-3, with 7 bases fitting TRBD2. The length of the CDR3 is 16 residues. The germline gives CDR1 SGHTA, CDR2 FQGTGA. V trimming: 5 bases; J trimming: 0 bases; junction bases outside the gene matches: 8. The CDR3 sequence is CASSQFSGSSTDTQYF. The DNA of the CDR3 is TGTGCCAGCAGCCAGTTTAGCGGGTCCAGCACAGATACGCAGTATTTT.

Here the CDR3 DNA reads TGCGCCAGCAGCTTTGCGTCCGAACTTAACTATGGCTACACCTTC. Protein sequence: CASSFASELNYGYTF. The chain is built from TRBV5-1 and TRBJ1-2; D is ambiguous. Germline values: CDR1 SGHRS, CDR2 YFSETQ. The CDR3 covers 15 residues. V lost 2 bases and J lost 1, with 12 bases in between.

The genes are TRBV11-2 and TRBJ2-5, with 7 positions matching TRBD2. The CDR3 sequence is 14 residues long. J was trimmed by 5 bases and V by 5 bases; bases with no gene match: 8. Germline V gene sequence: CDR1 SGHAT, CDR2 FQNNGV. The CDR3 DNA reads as TGTGCCAGCAGCGACCTGGGAGGGAGGGAGACCCAGTACTTC. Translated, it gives CASSDLGGRETQYF.

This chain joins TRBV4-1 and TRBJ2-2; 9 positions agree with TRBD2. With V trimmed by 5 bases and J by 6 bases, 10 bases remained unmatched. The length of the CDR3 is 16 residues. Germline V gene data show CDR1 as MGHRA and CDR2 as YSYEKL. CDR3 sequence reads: CASSTPLAGESGELFF. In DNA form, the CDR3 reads TGCGCCAGCAGCACCCCCTTAGCGGGGGAATCCGGGGAGCTGTTTTTT.

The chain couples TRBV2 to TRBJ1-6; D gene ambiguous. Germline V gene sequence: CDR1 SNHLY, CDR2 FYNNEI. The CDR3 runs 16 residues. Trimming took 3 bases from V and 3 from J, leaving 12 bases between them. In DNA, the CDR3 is TGTGCCAGCAGTGAGCCGGGAGGCAGCTATAATTCACCCCTCCACTTT. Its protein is CASSEPGGSYNSPLHF.

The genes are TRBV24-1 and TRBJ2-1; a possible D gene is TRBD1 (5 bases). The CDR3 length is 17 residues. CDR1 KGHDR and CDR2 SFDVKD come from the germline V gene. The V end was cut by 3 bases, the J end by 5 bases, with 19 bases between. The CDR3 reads CATSDEPQGTSHNEQFF. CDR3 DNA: TGTGCCACCAGTGATGAACCCCAGGGAACTTCGCACAATGAGCAGTTCTTC.

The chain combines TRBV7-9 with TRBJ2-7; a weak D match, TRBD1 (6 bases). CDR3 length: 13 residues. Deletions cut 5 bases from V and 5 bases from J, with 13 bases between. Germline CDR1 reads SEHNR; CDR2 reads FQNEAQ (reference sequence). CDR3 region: CASSHNREHEQYV. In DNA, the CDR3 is TGTGCCAGCAGCCATAACAGGGAGCACGAGCAGTACGTC.

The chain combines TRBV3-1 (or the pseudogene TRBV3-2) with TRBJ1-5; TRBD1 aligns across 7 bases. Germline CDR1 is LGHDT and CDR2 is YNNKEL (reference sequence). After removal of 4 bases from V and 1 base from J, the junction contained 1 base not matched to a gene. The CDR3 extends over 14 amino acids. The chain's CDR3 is CASSRGQSNQPQHF. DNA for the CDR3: TGTGCCAGCAGCCGGGGACAGAGCAATCAGCCCCAGCATTTT.

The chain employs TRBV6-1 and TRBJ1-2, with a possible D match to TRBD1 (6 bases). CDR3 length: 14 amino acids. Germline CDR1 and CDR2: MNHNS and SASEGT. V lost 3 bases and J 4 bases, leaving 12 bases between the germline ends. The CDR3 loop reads CASSDTTGSYGYTF. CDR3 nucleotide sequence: TGTGCCAGCAGTGACACCACAGGGAGCTATGGCTACACCTTC.

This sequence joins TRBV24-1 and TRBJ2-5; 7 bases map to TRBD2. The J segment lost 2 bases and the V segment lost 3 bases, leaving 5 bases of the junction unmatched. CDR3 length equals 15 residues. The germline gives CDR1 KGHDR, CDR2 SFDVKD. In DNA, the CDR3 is TGTGCCACCAGTGATCCCTCGGGACTACAAGAGACCCAGTACTTC. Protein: CATSDPSGLQETQYF.

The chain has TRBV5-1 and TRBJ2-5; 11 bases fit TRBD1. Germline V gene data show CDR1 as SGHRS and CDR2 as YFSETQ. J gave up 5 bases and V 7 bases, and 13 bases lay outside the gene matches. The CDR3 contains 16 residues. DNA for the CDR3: TGCGCCAGCGGAGGGAGGACAGGGGGCGAGGGTGAGACCCAGTACTTC. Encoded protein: CASGGRTGGEGETQYF.

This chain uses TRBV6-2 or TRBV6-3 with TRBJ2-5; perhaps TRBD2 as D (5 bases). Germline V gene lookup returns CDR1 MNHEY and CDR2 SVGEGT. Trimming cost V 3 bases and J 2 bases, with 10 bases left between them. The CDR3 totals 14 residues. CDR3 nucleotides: TGTGCCAGCAGTTATGGACTTAATCAAGAGACCCAGTACTTC. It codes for CASSYGLNQETQYF.

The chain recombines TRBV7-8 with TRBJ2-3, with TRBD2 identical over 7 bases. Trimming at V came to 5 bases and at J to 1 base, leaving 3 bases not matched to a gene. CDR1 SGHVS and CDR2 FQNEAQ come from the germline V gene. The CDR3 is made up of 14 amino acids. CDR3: CASSRDYGTDTQYF. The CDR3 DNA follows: TGTGCCAGCAGCCGGGACTACGGCACAGATACGCAGTATTTT. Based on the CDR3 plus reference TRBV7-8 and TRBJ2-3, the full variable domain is GAGVSQSPRYKVAKRGQDVALRCDPISGHVSLFWYQQALGQGPEFLTYFQNEAQLDKSGLPSDRFFAERPEGSVSTLKIQRTQQEDSAVYLCASSRDYGTDTQYFGPGTRLTVL.

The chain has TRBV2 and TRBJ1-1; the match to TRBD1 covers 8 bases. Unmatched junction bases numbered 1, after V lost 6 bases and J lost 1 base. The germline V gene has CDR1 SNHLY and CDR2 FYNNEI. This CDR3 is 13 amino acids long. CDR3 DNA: TGTGCCAGCAGGGACAGGGCGAACACTGAAGCTTTCTTT. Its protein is CASRDRANTEAFF.

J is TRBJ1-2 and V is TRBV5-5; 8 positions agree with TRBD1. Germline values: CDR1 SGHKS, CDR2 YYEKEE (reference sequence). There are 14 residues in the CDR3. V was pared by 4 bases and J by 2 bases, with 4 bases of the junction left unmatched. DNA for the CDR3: TGTGCCAGCAGCCCCTGGACAGGGAACTATGGCTACACCTTC. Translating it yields CASSPWTGNYGYTF.